Shown below are 19 T cell receptor beta chains from a single sample sequenced in a study of T cells after yellow fever vaccination. TCRdb reprocessed the 5' RACE reads via MiXCR and lists one record per CDR3 protein. The data contain some 350,000 distinct CDR3 sequences, approximately 6% of them singletons. The material was PBMCs, obtained 5 days after the yellow fever booster vaccination. Receptors originate from a man aged 25 to 40 who received the YFV17D yellow fever vaccine.

This clonotype was recorded a few times. The genes are TRBV7-9 and TRBJ2-7, with 14 bases matching TRBD2. This CDR3 spans 16 amino acids. Germline V CDR1 and CDR2: SEHNR, FQNEAQ (reference sequence). V shed 3 bases and J 3 bases; nucleotides not matched to a gene: 4. DNA of the CDR3: TGTGCCAGCAGCTTGGGACTAGCGGGGGAGTACTACGAGCAGTACTTC. This encodes CASSLGLAGEYYEQYF.

Many counts were recorded for this clonotype. This chain links TRBV20-1 with TRBJ2-5; TRBD1 matches 8 bases. After removal of 5 bases from V and 2 bases from J, the junction contained 10 bases not matched to a gene. The CDR3 has 15 amino acids. The germline V gene encodes CDR1 DFQATT and CDR2 SNEGSKA (reference sequence). The CDR3 spells CSAHPGQGIQETQYF. In DNA, the CDR3 is TGCAGTGCTCATCCAGGACAGGGAATACAAGAGACCCAGTACTTC.

This clonotype was found many times. The rearrangement uses TRBV6-2 or TRBV6-3 and TRBJ2-7; D remains ambiguous. V was cut by 0 bases and J by 6 bases, with 3 bases left in between. This CDR3 is 11 amino acids long. Germline values: CDR1 MNHEY, CDR2 SVGEGT. The CDR3 is CASSYSAEQYF. As DNA, the CDR3 is TGTGCCAGCAGTTACTCGGCCGAGCAGTACTTC.

Only a few counts were recorded for this clonotype. The rearrangement links TRBV5-1 to TRBJ2-1; 9 positions match TRBD2. The V gene end was trimmed by 4 bases and the J gene end by 4 bases; junction bases not matched to a gene: 15. Germline V CDR1 and CDR2: SGHRS, YFSETQ. This CDR3 has 18 amino acids. This CDR3 is CASSPLSSGTPLYNEQFF. CDR3 DNA: TGCGCCAGCAGCCCCCTTTCTAGCGGGACACCCCTTTACAATGAGCAGTTCTTC.

The chain links TRBV10-3 to TRBJ2-1; 8 positions match TRBD2. V shed 6 bases, J shed 4 bases, and the junction held 8 bases outside the gene matches. The CDR3 runs 15 residues. Germline-derived CDR1 and CDR2 are ENHRY and SYGVKD. CDR3 protein: CAIRDSGTAYNEQFF. The CDR3 DNA follows: TGTGCCATCAGAGATAGCGGGACTGCGTACAATGAGCAGTTCTTC.

The chain is built from TRBV20-1 and TRBJ2-5; D remains unclear. The CDR3 sequence is 14 residues long. The V gene's germline CDR1 is DFQATT and CDR2 SNEGSKA (reference sequence). V dropped 0 bases and J dropped 2 bases, with 10 bases sitting between them. The CDR3 nucleotides are TGCAGTGCTAGAGAGCCGGGCAGACAAGAGACCCAGTACTTC. Encoded protein: CSAREPGRQETQYF.

This clonotype was picked up a small number of times. The DNA of the CDR3 is TGTGCCAGCAGTTTCGGGGGCACCACGTACGAGCAGTACTTC. Its protein product is CASSFGGTTYEQYF. The chain carries TRBV28 and TRBJ2-7, with D perhaps being TRBD1 or TRBD2 (6 bases each). Trimming stripped 3 bases from V and 4 bases from J, with 13 bases between. Germline V gene lookup returns CDR1 MDHEN and CDR2 SYDVKM. The CDR3 loop spans 14 amino acids. The full variable domain, in which reference TRBV28 and TRBJ2-7 provide the parts outside the CDR3, is DVKVTQSSRYLVKRTGEKVFLECVQDMDHENMFWYRQDPGLGLRLIYFSYDVKMKEKGDIPEGYSVSREKKERFSLILESASTNQTSMYLCASSFGGTTYEQYFGPGTRLTVT.

In its sample, this clonotype was seen a few times. V and J are TRBV28 and TRBJ2-6, with D unclear. The germline V and J ends were trimmed by 4 bases and 4 bases, with 11 bases remaining between them. The CDR3 is 15 residues long. CDR1 is MDHEN, CDR2 SYDVKM, per germline. CDR3 bases: TGTGCCAGCAGTTCATCTAACTTCGGGGCCAACGTCCTGACTTTC. It encodes CASSSSNFGANVLTF.

The chain uses TRBV20-1 and TRBJ2-7, with 11 bases identical to TRBD2. V was clipped by 6 bases and J by 2 bases; unmatched bases: 3. The CDR3 has 13 amino acids. Germline V gives CDR1 DFQATT, CDR2 SNEGSKA (reference sequence). CDR3 DNA sequence: TGCAGTGCCATAGCGGGAGGGCCCTACGAGCAGTACTTC. As protein: CSAIAGGPYEQYF.

This clonotype has a handful of counts. CDR3 bases: TGTGCCAGCAGCTCTCCTTACATGGAAAACATTCAGTACTTC. Translated, it gives CASSSPYMENIQYF. The chain is built from TRBV7-9 and TRBJ2-4, with D unclear. The CDR3 has 14 residues. The germline CDR1 and CDR2 sequences are SEHNR and FQNEAQ (reference sequence). V was pared by 4 bases and J by 5 bases, with 12 bases between.

The V gene is TRBV7-8, the J gene TRBJ2-1; 7 bases fit TRBD2. J lost 4 bases, V lost 5 bases, and 11 bases had no gene match. CDR3 size: 16 residues. CDR1 SGHVS and CDR2 FQNEAQ come from the germline V gene. The CDR3 sequence is CASSRLAKANYNEQFF. The CDR3 region has the DNA TGTGCCAGCAGCAGACTAGCCAAAGCGAATTACAATGAGCAGTTCTTC.

The rearrangement joins TRBV5-1 to TRBJ2-1; 10 bases are a match to TRBD2. V was clipped by 5 bases and J by 6 bases; unmatched bases: 8. The CDR3 is 15 residues long. Germline V gene lookup returns CDR1 SGHRS and CDR2 YFSETQ. CDR3 in DNA: TGCGCCAGCAGACTAGGGACTAGCGAATCCAATGAGCAGTTCTTC. Translation: CASRLGTSESNEQFF.

The chain is built from TRBV7-9 and TRBJ2-7, with TRBD1 identical over 8 bases. This CDR3 contains 16 residues. Per germline, CDR1 SEHNR and CDR2 FQNEAQ (reference sequence). J lost 0 bases, V lost 5 bases, and 9 bases had no gene match. The CDR3, as DNA: TGTGCCAGCAGCCCGAGGACAGGGTTAAGCTCCTACGAGCAGTACTTC. Its protein product is CASSPRTGLSSYEQYF.

This clonotype was seen a handful of times. The chain uses TRBV19 and TRBJ2-3, with D perhaps assigned TRBD1 or TRBD2 (5 bases each). Trimming shortened V by 3 bases and J by 4 bases, and 11 bases separated the two germline ends. This CDR3 comprises 14 residues. Germline-derived CDR1 and CDR2 are LNHDA and SQIVND (reference sequence). The CDR3 is CASSIGAASDTQYF. The CDR3 nucleotides read TGTGCCAGTAGTATCGGGGCTGCATCAGATACGCAGTATTTT.

Only a few counts were recorded for this clonotype. The chain employs TRBV10-3 and TRBJ2-1, with 11 nucleotides matching TRBD2. Germline CDR1 ENHRY, CDR2 SYGVKD. Germline trimming cut 4 bases from V and 11 bases from J; bases unmatched to any gene: 7. This CDR3 comprises 14 residues. The CDR3 nucleotides read TGTGCCATCAGTGCCGGGACTAGCGGAACTAAGCAGTTCTTC. Protein sequence: CAISAGTSGTKQFF.

This clonotype came up a few times. The chain combines TRBV6-1 with TRBJ2-7, with 8 bases that match TRBD2. The CDR3 length is 13 residues. After removal of 7 bases from V and 7 bases from J, the junction contained 9 bases not matched to a gene. The germline gives CDR1 MNHNS, CDR2 SASEGT. The CDR3 loop reads CASNLAGRLEQYF. The CDR3 DNA reads TGTGCCAGCAACTTAGCGGGACGTTTAGAGCAGTACTTC.

This clonotype was counted only a few times. The rearrangement joins TRBV5-1 to TRBJ1-4; 9 bases match TRBD1. Per the germline V gene, CDR1 is SGHRS and CDR2 is YFSETQ. J lost 7 bases, V lost 4 bases, and 5 bases had no gene match. The CDR3 has 14 amino acids. The CDR3 bases are TGCGCCAGCAGCCCGGGACAGGGTGGTGAAAAACTGTTTTTT. This encodes CASSPGQGGEKLFF.

The CDR3 DNA sequence: TGTGCCAGCAGTGGACCAGAGGGGGCGGGGGAGACCCAGTACTTC. It is translated as CASSGPEGAGETQYF. J is TRBJ2-5 and V is TRBV27; D may be TRBD1 (7 bases). Germline V CDR1 and CDR2: MNHEY, SMNVEV (reference sequence). V was clipped by 5 bases and J by 5 bases, with 18 bases between them. This CDR3 region has 15 residues.

CDR3 sequence: CASSIYGQGNTEAFF. CDR3 coding DNA: TGTGCCAGCAGCATCTACGGACAGGGGAACACTGAAGCTTTCTTT. The V gene is TRBV7-2, the J gene TRBJ1-1, with 8 positions matching TRBD1. The V and J ends lost 5 bases and 1 base, in that order; junction bases with no gene match: 6. The germline CDR1 and CDR2 sequences are SGHTA and FQGNSA. This CDR3 is 15 amino acids long. The entire variable domain, with the rest obtained from reference TRBV7-2 and TRBJ1-1, is as follows: GAGVSQSPSNKVTEKGKDVELRCDPISGHTALYWYRQSLGQGLEFLIYFQGNSAPDKSGLPSDRFSAERTGGSVSTLTIQRTQQEDSAVYLCASSIYGQGNTEAFFGQGTRLTVV.